This TCR beta chain is from a study of beta chain features in type 1 diabetes. The study, taken as a whole, reports: The similarity of naive, central memory and Treg TCRB repertoires appeared greater among patients than among healthy donors. Across all four CD4+ subsets, people with type 1 diabetes showed modestly shorter TCRB CDR3s. Sequencing of cDNA might inflate the share of cells that strongly express TCR.

Reverse transcription of all isolated RNA meant that expressed TCRB transcripts were sequenced. Sequencing used immunoSEQ multiplex PCR; TCRdb keeps in-frame clones, though not all of them. The sample has more than 200,000 clones; around 16% are singletons. This clone was recorded a few times. Its antigen is still unknown. Germline-derived CDR1 and CDR2 are SEHNR and FQNEAQ (reference sequence). The CDR3 length is 14 residues. V was shortened by 3 bases and J by 3 bases, with 10 bases between the two germline ends. V is TRBV7-9 and J is TRBJ2-3; a possible D gene is TRBD2 (5 bases). Specimen: naive CD4+ T cells from blood. This TCR was sampled from a man aged 30 to 39 with type 1 diabetes. The DNA for the CDR3 is TGTGCCAGCAGCTTTCTAGCACAGACAGATACGCAGTATTTT. It yields the protein CASSFLAQTDTQYF. Drawing the rest from reference TRBV7-9 and TRBJ2-3, the complete variable domain is DTGVSQNPRHKITKRGQNVTFRCDPISEHNRLYWYRQTLGQGPEFLTYFQNEAQLEKSRLLSDRFSAERPKGSFSTLEIQRTEQGDSAMYLCASSFLAQTDTQYFGPGTRLTVL.